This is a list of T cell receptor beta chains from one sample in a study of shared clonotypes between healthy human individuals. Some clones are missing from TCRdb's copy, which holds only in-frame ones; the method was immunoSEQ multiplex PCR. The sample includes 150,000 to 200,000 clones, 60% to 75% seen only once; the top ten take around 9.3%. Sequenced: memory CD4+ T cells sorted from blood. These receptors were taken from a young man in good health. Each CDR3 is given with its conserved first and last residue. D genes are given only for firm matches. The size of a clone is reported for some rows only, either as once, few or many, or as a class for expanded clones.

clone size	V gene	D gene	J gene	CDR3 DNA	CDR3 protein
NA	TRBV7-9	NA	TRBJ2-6	TGTGCCAGCAGCATACTTGGCAGGGGGGTCCCTGGGGCCAACGTCCTGACTTTC	CASSILGRGVPGANVLTF
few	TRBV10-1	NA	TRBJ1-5	TGCGCCAGCAGTGAAAGGGGAGTTCCTAGCAATCAGCCCCAGCATTTT	CASSERGVPSNQPQHF
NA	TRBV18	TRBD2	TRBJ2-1	TGTGCCAGCTCGACTAGCGCTAAGAACTCCTACAATGAGCAGTTCTTC	CASSTSAKNSYNEQFF
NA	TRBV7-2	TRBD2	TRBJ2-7	TGTGCCAGCAGCTTAGCCGGGACTAGCGGGACCTACGAGCAGTACTTC	CASSLAGTSGTYEQYF
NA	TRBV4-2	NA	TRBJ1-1	TGTGCCAGCAGCCAAGATCGGGCGTTCGGCACTGAAGCTTTCTTT	CASSQDRAFGTEAFF
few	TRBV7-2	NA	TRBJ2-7	TGTGCCAGCAGCTTAGGGATAAGAGGCGGCGAGCAGTACTTC	CASSLGIRGGEQYF
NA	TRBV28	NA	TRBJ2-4	TGTGCCAGCAGTACCAACACAGGGAATCCTAGGGACATTCAGTACTTC	CASSTNTGNPRDIQYF
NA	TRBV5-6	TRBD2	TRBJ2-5	TGTGCCAGCAGCATTATGACTAGCGGGAGTAGAGAGACCCAGTACTTC	CASSIMTSGSRETQYF
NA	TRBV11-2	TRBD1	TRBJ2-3	TGTGCCAGCAGCGACCGGACAGGGATAGGGACAAATACGCAGTATTTT	CASSDRTGIGTNTQYF
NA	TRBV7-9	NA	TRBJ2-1	TGTGCCAGCAGCCCACGGGGGGCGGCCTACAATGAGCAGTTCTTC	CASSPRGAAYNEQFF
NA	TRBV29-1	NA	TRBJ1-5	TGCAGCGTGGGAGGGAGCAATCAGCCCCAGCATTTT	CSVGGSNQPQHF
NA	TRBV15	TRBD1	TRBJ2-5	TGTGCCACCGGTACTAGGACAGGGAGGGAGACCCAGTACTTC	CATGTRTGRETQYF
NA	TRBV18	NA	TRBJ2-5	TGTGCCAGCTCTGACCCCGCGGGACAGCACTTTGAGACCCAGTACTTC	CASSDPAGQHFETQYF
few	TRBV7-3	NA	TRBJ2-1	TGTGCCAGCAGCTTAAGGGTGGGCAATGAGCAGTTCTTC	CASSLRVGNEQFF
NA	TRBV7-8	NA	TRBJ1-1	TGTGCCAGCAGCTTAACAGTTGAAACTGAAGCTTTCTTT	CASSLTVETEAFF
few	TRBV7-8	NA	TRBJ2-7	TGTGCCAGCAGCCCAAAGGCGGGGAGAACTTCCTACGAGCAGTACTTC	CASSPKAGRTSYEQYF
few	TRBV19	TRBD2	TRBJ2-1	TGTGCCAGTAGCCTTCTAGCGGCCTACAATGAGCAGTTCTTC	CASSLLAAYNEQFF
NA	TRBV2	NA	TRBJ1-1	TGTGCCAGCAGTGTTCTGTCTTCCACTGAAGCTTTCTTT	CASSVLSSTEAFF
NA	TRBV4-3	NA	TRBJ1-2	TGCGCCAGCAGCCAAGATCGTAGGGCTTATGGCTACACCTTC	CASSQDRRAYGYTF
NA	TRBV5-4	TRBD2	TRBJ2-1	TGTGCCAGCAGCACCGGGACTAGCCTCGTGGGTGAGCAGTTCTTC	CASSTGTSLVGEQFF
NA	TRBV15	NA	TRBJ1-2	TGTGCCACCAGCAGAGGTGGCTCCTACTATGGCTACACCTTC	CATSRGGSYYGYTF
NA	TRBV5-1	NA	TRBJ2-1	TGCGCCAGCAGCTTGGAACAGACTTACAATGAGCAGTTCTTC	CASSLEQTYNEQFF
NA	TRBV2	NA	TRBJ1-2	TGTGCCAGCAGTCAGAAGAAAGGATTGTGGGATGGCTACACCTTC	CASSQKKGLWDGYTF
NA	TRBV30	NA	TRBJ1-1	TGTGCCTGGAGTAAAGGACGGACTGAAGCTTTCTTT	CAWSKGRTEAFF
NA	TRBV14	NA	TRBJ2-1	TGTGCCAGCAGCCCGAGGGAGCGCTACAATGAGCAGTTCTTC	CASSPRERYNEQFF
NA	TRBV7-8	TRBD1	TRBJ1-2	TGTGCCAGCAGCGCAATTACAGGGGGCTATGGCTACACCTTC	CASSAITGGYGYTF
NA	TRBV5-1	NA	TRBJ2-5	TGCGCCAGCAGCTTGGTAGGGGGCCAAGAGACCCAGTACTTC	CASSLVGGQETQYF
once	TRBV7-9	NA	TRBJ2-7	TGTGCCAGCAGCTTAGCTCCAGGTCGGGAGCAGTACTTC	CASSLAPGREQYF
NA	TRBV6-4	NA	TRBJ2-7	TGTGCCAGCCACGTCCCGGAGGCCTACGAGCAGTACTTC	CASHVPEAYEQYF
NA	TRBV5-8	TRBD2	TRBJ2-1	TGTGCCAGCAGCTTCGGGACTAGCGGGCTCTACAATGAGCAGTTCTTC	CASSFGTSGLYNEQFF
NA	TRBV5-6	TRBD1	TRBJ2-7	TGTGCCAGCAGCAAACGCCCGGGACAGGGGGCGCGGTACGAGCAGTACTTC	CASSKRPGQGARYEQYF
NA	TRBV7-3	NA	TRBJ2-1	TGTGCCAGCAGCTACTTGTCGAACAATGAGCAGTTCTTC	CASSYLSNNEQFF
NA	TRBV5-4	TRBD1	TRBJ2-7	TGTGCCAGCAGCTCCCCGGGACAGTCCTACGAGCAGTACTTC	CASSSPGQSYEQYF
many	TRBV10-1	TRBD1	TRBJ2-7	TGCGCCAGCAGCGACCACAGGGGATCCTACGAGCAGTACTTC	CASSDHRGSYEQYF
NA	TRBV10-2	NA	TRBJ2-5	TGCGCCAGCTCCTATAGGGGAGAGACCCAGTACTTC	CASSYRGETQYF
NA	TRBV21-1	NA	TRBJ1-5	TGTGCCAGCAGCAAAGAAGGGGGCGCTGAGCAGCCCCAGCATTTT	CASSKEGGAEQPQHF
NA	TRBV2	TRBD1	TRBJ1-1	TGTGCCAGCAAACATGACAGGGGAGGGAAGAACACTGAAGCTTTCTTT	CASKHDRGGKNTEAFF
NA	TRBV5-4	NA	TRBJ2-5	TGTGCCAGCAGCTACGGGACTCCCCCGGGAGAGACCCAGTACTTC	CASSYGTPPGETQYF
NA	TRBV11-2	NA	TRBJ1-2	TGTGCCAGCAGCTTAGGGCTAGCTAACTATGGCTACACCTTC	CASSLGLANYGYTF
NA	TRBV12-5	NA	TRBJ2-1	TGTGCTAGTGGTTTAGCAGGGGTGAATGAGCAGTTCTTC	CASGLAGVNEQFF
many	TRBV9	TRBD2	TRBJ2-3	TGTGCCAGCAGCATGGGACTAGCGGGAGGCTGGTTAACAGATACGCAGTATTTT	CASSMGLAGGWLTDTQYF
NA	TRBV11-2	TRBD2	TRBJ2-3	TGTGCCAGCAGTCTAGCGGGAGATTGGGATACGCAGTATTTT	CASSLAGDWDTQYF
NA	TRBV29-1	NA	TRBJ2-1	TGCAGCGTTGAACGCCGGACAGATTCCTACAATGAGCAGTTCTTC	CSVERRTDSYNEQFF
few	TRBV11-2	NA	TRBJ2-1	TGTGCCAGCAGCTTAGGCGGGCGAATATCCTACAATGAGCAGTTCTTC	CASSLGGRISYNEQFF
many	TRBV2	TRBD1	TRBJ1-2	TGTGCCAGCAGTGGCGGACAGGGAGTAGGTAGCTACACCTTC	CASSGGQGVGSYTF
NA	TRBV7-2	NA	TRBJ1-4	TGTGCCAGCAGCTTAGCAGGGGGAAGTGAAAAACTGTTTTTT	CASSLAGGSEKLFF
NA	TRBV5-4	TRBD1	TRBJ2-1	TGTGCCAGCAGCTCGGACAGGGCGATTGAGCAGTTCTTC	CASSSDRAIEQFF